This T cell receptor beta chain was sequenced in a study of T cell repertoires in cytomegalovirus infection. About the study: Public TCR beta signatures provided an indication of both CMV infection and a matching HLA type.

Via MiXCR, TCRdb re-called the reads, giving one row per CDR3 protein. The sample holds hundreds of thousands of distinct CDR3 sequences, 20% to 25% seen once. With respect to this clonotype: Its antigen is as yet unknown.

Study-wide results and caveats: Carriage of CMV together with the relevant HLA was identifiable through cumulative public TCR beta family frequency. HLA-C-restricted CMV clonotypes gave the most frequent clonotype in two of eight donors.

Sequenced input: CD8+ T cells from PBMCs. The sequence came from a human donor in good health (CMV status not recorded). Some clones in this sample may be carry-over from other donors' samples.

CDR3 DNA sequence: TGCAGTGCTAGTGACGGTGCTGAGCAGTTCTTC. This encodes CSASDGAEQFF. The chain has TRBV20-1 and TRBJ2-1, with no clear D. The CDR3 loop spans 11 amino acids. V lost 3 bases and J 9 bases, leaving 9 bases between the germline ends. Germline V gene sequence: CDR1 DFQATT, CDR2 SNEGSKA (reference sequence).